Listed below are T cell receptor beta chains from one sample, sequenced in a study of response to subunit inactivated influenza vaccine. TCRdb redid the calling of the RT-PCR reads with MiXCR, one entry per CDR3 protein. The data hold over 150,000 distinct CDR3 sequences, with 9.5% to 12% observed a single time. The material was CD8+ T cells sorted from PBMCs, obtained around 25 months after vaccination. The receptor source for this set is a man aged 50 to 69 who received an inactivated influenza vaccine. CDR3s include the opening cysteine and the closing phenylalanine or tryptophan. D genes are given only for firm matches. Size is stated for part of the rows, as once, few or many counts, or as a class when the clone is expanded.

CDR3 length,D gene,V gene,J gene,clone size,CDR3 protein,CDR3 DNA
16,TRBD1,TRBV6-2/TRBV6-3,TRBJ2-2,.,CASSLTTGGKTGELFF,TGTGCCAGCAGTTTAACGACAGGGGGCAAGACCGGGGAGCTGTTTTTT
14,.,TRBV6-5,TRBJ2-1,medium-sized,CASGRGFGDNEQFF,TGTGCCAGTGGTCGGGGGTTTGGGGACAATGAGCAGTTCTTC
15,TRBD1,TRBV7-9,TRBJ2-5,.,CASSPGQGEEETQYF,TGTGCCAGCAGCCCCGGACAGGGAGAGGAAGAGACCCAGTACTTC
16,TRBD1,TRBV11-2,TRBJ2-5,.,CASSPTSTGGGETQYF,TGTGCCAGCAGCCCTACTAGCACAGGGGGCGGTGAGACCCAGTACTTC
15,.,TRBV28,TRBJ2-1,many,CASSLGQGTYNEQFF,TGTGCCAGCAGTCTAGGGCAGGGGACCTACAATGAGCAGTTCTTC
18,.,TRBV3-1,TRBJ2-7,.,CASSQDTGVRMEDYEQYF,TGTGCCAGCAGCCAAGATACGGGGGTACGTATGGAAGACTACGAGCAGTACTTC
12,.,TRBV20-1,TRBJ2-3,few,CSARETTDTQYF,TGCAGTGCTAGAGAGACGACAGATACGCAGTATTTT
15,.,TRBV5-1,TRBJ1-1,many,CASSSARHGYTEAFF,TGCGCCAGCAGTTCTGCTCGGCACGGATACACTGAAGCTTTCTTT
16,TRBD2,TRBV7-6,TRBJ2-1,few,CASSIRTSGEYNEQFF,TGTGCCAGCAGCATTCGGACTAGCGGGGAGTACAATGAGCAGTTCTTC
15,.,TRBV28,TRBJ2-3,many,CASSSIMGLTDTQYF,TGTGCCAGCAGTTCGATAATGGGGCTCACAGATACGCAGTATTTT
15,.,TRBV11-2,TRBJ2-7,few,CASSLPRQERYEQYF,TGTGCCAGCAGCTTACCCCGACAGGAACGTTACGAGCAGTACTTC
15,TRBD1,TRBV10-3,TRBJ2-2,.,CAISRDRGQPGELFF,TGTGCCATCAGCCGCGACAGGGGGCAGCCCGGGGAGCTGTTTTTT
16,TRBD1,TRBV12-3/TRBV12-4,TRBJ2-7,many,CASSLPGQGTWRKQYF,TGTGCCAGCAGCCTTCCGGGACAGGGGACTTGGCGCAAGCAGTACTTC
15,TRBD1,TRBV4-2,TRBJ1-2,.,CASSPDRGRLYGYTF,TGTGCCAGCAGCCCGGACAGGGGGCGCCTCTATGGCTACACCTTC
13,.,TRBV2,TRBJ2-1,many,CASSEVVYNEQFF,TGTGCCAGCAGTGAAGTTGTCTACAATGAGCAGTTCTTC
14,TRBD2,TRBV7-9,TRBJ2-1,.,CASSPAGVYNEQFF,TGTGCCAGCAGCCCAGCGGGAGTTTACAATGAGCAGTTCTTC
17,TRBD2,TRBV20-1,TRBJ2-1,.,CSATGTSGGETYNEQFF,TGCAGTGCTACCGGGACTAGCGGGGGAGAAACCTACAATGAGCAGTTCTTC
15,TRBD2,TRBV12-3/TRBV12-4,TRBJ2-1,few,CASTPISGSFNEQFF,TGTGCCAGCACCCCTATTAGCGGGAGTTTCAATGAGCAGTTCTTC
15,TRBD2,TRBV19,TRBJ2-1,few,CASSIDKLAGARQFF,TGTGCCAGTAGTATAGATAAACTAGCGGGAGCTCGGCAGTTCTTC
12,.,TRBV5-1,TRBJ1-5,few,CASSATGQPQHF,TGCGCCAGCAGTGCGACGGGTCAGCCCCAGCATTTT
16,.,TRBV4-3,TRBJ2-2,few,CASSQDPPDYTGELFF,TGCGCCAGCAGCCAAGATCCCCCAGACTACACCGGGGAGCTGTTTTTT
13,.,TRBV20-1,TRBJ1-1,.,CSARQRGRLEAFF,TGCAGTGCTAGACAGCGGGGGAGACTTGAAGCTTTCTTT
13,.,TRBV20-1,TRBJ2-5,.,CSARPLGEETQYF,TGCAGTGCTAGACCCCTCGGGGAAGAGACCCAGTACTTC
11,.,TRBV20-1,TRBJ1-2,.,CSANDGYGYTF,TGCAGTGCTAACGACGGCTATGGCTACACCTTC
15,TRBD1,TRBV12-3/TRBV12-4,TRBJ1-1,many,CASSFGQGALTEAFF,TGTGCCAGCAGTTTCGGACAGGGGGCACTAACTGAAGCTTTCTTT
15,TRBD1,TRBV4-3,TRBJ2-7,.,CASSQSGTDTYEQYF,TGCGCCAGCAGCCAATCCGGGACAGATACCTACGAGCAGTACTTC
18,TRBD1,TRBV6-2/TRBV6-3,TRBJ2-3,.,CASSYLPGQPTFTDTQYF,TGTGCCAGCAGTTACCTGCCGGGACAGCCTACTTTCACAGATACGCAGTATTTT
15,TRBD2,TRBV6-1,TRBJ2-7,many,CASSEARTSAYEQYF,TGTGCCAGCAGTGAAGCGAGGACTAGCGCCTACGAGCAGTACTTC
11,.,TRBV2,TRBJ2-1,few,CASGGRLEQFF,TGTGCCAGCGGGGGGAGGCTTGAGCAGTTCTTC
17,TRBD2,TRBV4-3,TRBJ2-7,few,CASSQDWAGGPSGEQYF,TGCGCCAGCAGCCAAGATTGGGCGGGAGGGCCTTCGGGCGAGCAGTACTTC
15,TRBD1,TRBV29-1,TRBJ2-3,few,CSSTRMGQSTDTQYF,TGCAGCTCTACTCGCATGGGACAGAGCACAGATACGCAGTATTTT
16,TRBD1,TRBV20-1,TRBJ2-3,few,CSAWDSPVTSTDTQYF,TGCAGTGCTTGGGACAGCCCAGTAACTAGCACAGATACGCAGTATTTT
17,.,TRBV27,TRBJ1-5,many,CASSLSIPMYSNQPQHF,TGTGCCAGCAGTTTATCGATACCTATGTATAGCAATCAGCCCCAGCATTTT
16,.,TRBV5-6,TRBJ2-1,.,CASSSATPGPYNEQFF,TGTGCCAGCAGCTCCGCGACCCCGGGACCGTACAATGAGCAGTTCTTC
16,.,TRBV7-9,TRBJ2-1,.,CASSHVIAARYNEQFF,TGTGCCAGCAGCCATGTTATAGCGGCCCGCTACAATGAGCAGTTCTTC
17,TRBD1,TRBV28,TRBJ2-1,.,CASSYRDRGPLKDEQFF,TGTGCCAGCAGTTACCGAGACAGGGGCCCCCTTAAGGATGAGCAGTTCTTC
16,.,TRBV5-1,TRBJ1-3,few,CASRQGKERGGNTIYF,TGCGCCAGCAGACAGGGAAAAGAGAGAGGAGGAAACACCATATATTTT
15,TRBD1,TRBV4-2,TRBJ2-1,few,CASSQRDRALNEQFF,TGTGCCAGCAGCCAGCGGGACAGGGCCTTGAATGAGCAGTTCTTC
16,TRBD2,TRBV7-9,TRBJ2-1,.,CASSPNSGRSYNEQFF,TGTGCCAGCAGTCCCAATAGCGGGAGGTCGTACAATGAGCAGTTCTTC
16,.,TRBV3-1,TRBJ2-1,many,CASSQFLGSSYNEQFF,TGTGCCAGCAGCCAGTTTCTAGGGAGCTCCTACAATGAGCAGTTCTTC
16,.,TRBV4-2,TRBJ2-2,.,CASSQEGGANTGELFF,TGTGCCAGCAGCCAAGAAGGCGGAGCGAACACCGGGGAGCTGTTTTTT
20,TRBD2,TRBV6-2/TRBV6-3,TRBJ2-1,few,CASSYSIAGEPKSSYNEQFF,TGTGCCAGCAGTTACTCGATAGCGGGAGAGCCCAAGAGCTCCTACAATGAGCAGTTCTTC
14,.,TRBV7-2,TRBJ2-5,few,CASSLQGFGETQYF,TGTGCCAGCAGCCTCCAGGGGTTCGGGGAGACCCAGTACTTC
14,.,TRBV27,TRBJ2-7,.,CASSLMPGPYEQYF,TGTGCCAGCAGTCTCATGCCGGGACCCTACGAGCAGTACTTC
15,.,TRBV20-1,TRBJ1-2,few,CSAHRPEGRIYGYTF,TGCAGTGCTCACAGGCCGGAGGGGCGGATCTATGGCTACACCTTC
11,.,TRBV20-1,TRBJ2-1,.,CSARRFDEQFF,TGCAGTGCTAGACGCTTCGATGAGCAGTTCTTC
14,.,TRBV10-2,TRBJ2-2,few,CASIYSLNTGELFF,TGCGCCAGCATCTACAGCTTGAACACCGGGGAGCTGTTTTTT
17,TRBD1,TRBV10-2,TRBJ1-5,.,CASSESERTGGDQPQHF,TGCGCCAGCAGTGAGTCAGAGAGGACAGGGGGCGATCAGCCCCAGCATTTT